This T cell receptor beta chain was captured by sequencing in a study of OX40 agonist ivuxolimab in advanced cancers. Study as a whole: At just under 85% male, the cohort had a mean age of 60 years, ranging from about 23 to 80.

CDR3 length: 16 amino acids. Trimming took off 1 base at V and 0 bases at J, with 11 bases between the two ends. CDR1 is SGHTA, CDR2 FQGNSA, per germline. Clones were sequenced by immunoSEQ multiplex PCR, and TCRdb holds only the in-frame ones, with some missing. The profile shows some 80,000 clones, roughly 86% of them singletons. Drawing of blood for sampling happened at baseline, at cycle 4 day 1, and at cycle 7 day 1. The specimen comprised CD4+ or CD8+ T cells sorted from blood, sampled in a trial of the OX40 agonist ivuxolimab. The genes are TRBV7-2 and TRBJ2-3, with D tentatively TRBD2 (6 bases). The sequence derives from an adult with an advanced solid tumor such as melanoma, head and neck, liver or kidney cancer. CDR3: CASSLVWAGSTDTQYF. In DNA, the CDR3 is TGTGCCAGCAGCTTAGTTTGGGCGGGAAGCACAGATACGCAGTATTTT. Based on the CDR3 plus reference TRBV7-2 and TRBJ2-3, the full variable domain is GAGVSQSPSNKVTEKGKDVELRCDPISGHTALYWYRQSLGQGLEFLIYFQGNSAPDKSGLPSDRFSAERTGGSVSTLTIQRTQQEDSAVYLCASSLVWAGSTDTQYFGPGTRLTVL.